The next 12 T cell receptor beta chains were all read from a single sample in a study of Ad26.COV2.S vaccination and SARS-CoV-2 variants. Clones were read by immunoSEQ multiplex PCR, and TCRdb kept only the in-frame ones, dropping some. Of 300,000 to 350,000 clones detected, roughly 88% appear once; the ten largest clones hold around 5.5%. Documented treatment: about 20 received Ad26.COV2.S at low or high dose, single or two shots; about 5 received placebo; per-sample allocation not given. The samples were gathered on day 63 after the first injection of vaccine or placebo. Sequences were derived from peripheral blood, sampled in a trial of Ad26.COV2.S vaccine versus placebo. These receptors were obtained from a person aged 18-60 years who received the Ad26.COV2.S COVID-19 vaccine or a placebo.

The rearrangement uses TRBV15 and TRBJ2-2, with 7 bases lining up with TRBD2. The CDR3 runs to 18 residues. The ends lost 6 bases at V and 2 bases at J; junction bases unmatched: 15. Germline V gene sequence: CDR1 LNHNV, CDR2 YYDKDF (reference sequence). CDR3 amino acids: CATRPGMWEGLNTGELFF. CDR3 DNA sequence: TGTGCCACCAGGCCGGGCATGTGGGAGGGCTTAAACACCGGGGAGCTGTTTTTT.

The chain links TRBV7-9 to TRBJ1-1; D unresolved. Trimming cost V 2 bases and J 7 bases, with 8 bases left between them. This CDR3 contains 12 residues. Germline loops: CDR1 SEHNR, CDR2 FQNEAQ (reference sequence). CDR3 protein: CASSLMGGEAFF. As DNA, the CDR3 is TGTGCCAGCAGCTTAATGGGCGGTGAAGCTTTCTTT.

The CDR3 region is CASSSHEDTIGKPQHF. In DNA, the CDR3 is TGTGCCAGCAGTTCTCACGAGGACACCATTGGGAAGCCCCAGCATTTT. The chain recombines TRBV28 with TRBJ1-5; perhaps TRBD1 as D (5 bases). V shed 4 bases and J shed 8 bases, with 21 bases lying between them. The CDR3 extends over 16 amino acids. Germline V gene data show CDR1 as MDHEN and CDR2 as SYDVKM.

J is TRBJ2-3 and V is TRBV27, with 8 nucleotides matching TRBD2. The CDR3 has 16 residues. J was trimmed by 2 bases and V by 6 bases; bases with no gene match: 10. Germline V CDR1 and CDR2: MNHEY, SMNVEV (reference sequence). CDR3 sequence (DNA): TGTGCCAGCAGGCACCCCCGGGAGGGGGACACAGATACGCAGTATTTT. This sequence encodes CASRHPREGDTDTQYF.

The gene calls are TRBV6-1 and TRBJ1-5, with TRBD1 matching 11 bases. Germline lookup yields CDR1 MNHNS and CDR2 SASEGT. Trimming took 4 bases from V and 3 from J; bases not matched to a gene: 8. This CDR3 has 17 residues. The CDR3 sequence: CASSGTGGAGNNQPQHF. The CDR3 DNA follows: TGTGCCAGCAGTGGGACAGGGGGCGCAGGAAACAATCAGCCCCAGCATTTT.

The chain uses TRBV5-4 and TRBJ2-5; D gene unclear. The V gene's germline CDR1 is SGHNT and CDR2 YYREEE (reference sequence). The CDR3 totals 13 residues. Trimming stripped 4 bases from V and 2 bases from J, with 9 bases between. The CDR3 nucleotides read TGTGCCAGCAGCCCCCTCAATCAAGAGACCCAGTACTTC. As protein: CASSPLNQETQYF. Complete variable domain (other parts from reference TRBV5-4 and TRBJ2-5): ETGVTQSPTHLIKTRGQQVTLRCSSQSGHNTVSWYQQALGQGPQFIFQYYREEENGRGNFPPRFSGLQFPNYSSELNVNALELDDSALYLCASSPLNQETQYFGPGTRLLVL.

The rearrangement links TRBV19 to TRBJ2-6; possible D gene TRBD2, 5 bases. The germline V gene encodes CDR1 LNHDA and CDR2 SQIVND (reference sequence). This CDR3 contains 16 residues. Trimming took off 4 bases at V and 4 bases at J, with 14 bases between the two ends. The chain's CDR3 is CASSTDSSTGANVLTF. The CDR3 DNA reads as TGTGCCAGTAGTACGGACTCATCGACGGGGGCCAACGTCCTGACTTTC.

This chain connects TRBV5-1 to TRBJ1-2; TRBD1 matches 7 bases. The CDR3 runs to 15 residues. Germline CDR1 SGHRS, CDR2 YFSETQ. The junction had 5 bases not matched to a gene; V was cut back by 0 bases and J by 3 bases. As DNA, the CDR3 is TGCGCCAGCAGCTTGGTAGGGGGCTTGGACTATGGCTACACCTTC. Translation: CASSLVGGLDYGYTF.

This clone was found a few times. The chain is built from TRBV19 and TRBJ1-6; 10 nucleotides line up with TRBD1. V gave up 5 bases and J gave up 5 bases; unmatched junction bases: 15. This CDR3 is built from 19 residues. Germline values: CDR1 LNHDA, CDR2 SQIVND (reference sequence). CDR3 DNA sequence: TGTGCCAGTAGTCGTGCCCCCTGGGACAGGGGTTATAATAATTCACCCCTCCACTTT. It yields the protein CASSRAPWDRGYNNSPLHF.

The genes are TRBV12-3 or TRBV12-4 and TRBJ2-1; tentative D call: TRBD1 (6 bases). V was cut by 6 bases and J by 9 bases, with 15 bases left in between. The CDR3 length is 13 residues. CDR3 DNA sequence: TGTGCCAGCAGGAGGGATAAAGGGGGTGAGCAGTTCTTC. It specifies CASRRDKGGEQFF.

This sequence joins TRBV3-1 (or the pseudogene TRBV3-2) and TRBJ2-1; D ambiguous. Germline-derived CDR1 and CDR2 are LGHDT and YNNKEL (reference sequence). The germline V and J ends were trimmed by 6 bases and 7 bases, with 13 bases remaining between them. There are 13 residues in the CDR3. CDR3 DNA sequence: TGTGCCAGCAGTTCCTCCCTACAGAATGAGCAGTTCTTC. Translated, it gives CASSSSLQNEQFF.

This rearrangement joins TRBV12-3 or TRBV12-4 to TRBJ1-5; D is ambiguous. The V and J ends lost 2 bases and 5 bases respectively, with 7 bases between them. The CDR3 loop spans 13 amino acids. CDR3 sequence reads: CASSLSLYQPQHF. CDR3 sequence (DNA): TGTGCCAGCAGTTTAAGTCTCTATCAGCCCCAGCATTTT.